This TCR beta chain appears in the sequencing data of a study of blood T cell repertoires in COVID-19. Study information: There were acute and convalescent COVID-19 samples, and they came from the United States, Italy and Spain. Sources were T cells, B-cell-depleted T cells, or PBMCs; the material itself was cDNA or gDNA.

This table comes from immunoSEQ multiplex PCR, and its TCRdb copy is limited to in-frame clones, with some not included. Of approximately 170,000 clones in the sample, roughly 85% were seen once. The sequence was obtained from a man aged 45 to 65 with active or convalescent COVID-19. Sample: peripheral blood.

The CDR3 DNA is TGTGCCACCAGCGTCCGCAGGGGTCTCGCCTACGAGCAGTACTTC. Translating gives CATSVRRGLAYEQYF. J is TRBJ2-7 and V is TRBV15, with a possible D match to TRBD1 (6 bases). V was cut by 5 bases and J by 2 bases, with 16 bases left in between. The CDR3 sequence is 15 residues long. The germline CDR1 and CDR2 sequences are LNHNV and YYDKDF (reference sequence).